The clone carrying this T cell receptor (beta chain) was seen a single time. The data stem from a study of Ad26.COV2.S vaccination and SARS-CoV-2 variants. Produced via immunoSEQ multiplex PCR; TCRdb's table is partial and in-frame only. The sample lists around 320,000 clones; roughly 91% were seen once. This sample's treatment: roughly 19 received Ad26.COV2.S at low or high dose, single or two shots; about 5 received placebo; per-sample allocation not given. Sampling happened 63 days after the first vaccine or placebo injection. V lost 8 bases and J 8 bases, leaving 21 bases between the germline ends. The CDR3 length is 14 residues. Germline CDR1 SGHAT, CDR2 FQNNGV.

The specimen was peripheral blood, collected in a trial of Ad26.COV2.S vaccine versus placebo. This chain connects TRBV11-2 to TRBJ1-2; TRBD1 might be the D (5 bases). This receptor was taken from a person aged 18-65 years who received the Ad26.COV2.S COVID-19 vaccine or a placebo. The CDR3 sequence is CASSLAGFLVGYTF. The CDR3 DNA sequence: TGTGCCAGCTCCCTTGCAGGGTTTCTTGTCGGCTACACCTTC. Full variable domain (rest looked up from reference TRBV11-2 and TRBJ1-2): EAGVAQSPRYKIIEKRQSVAFWCNPISGHATLYWYQQILGQGPKLLIQFQNNGVVDDSQLPKDRFSAERLKGVDSTLKIQPAKLEDSAVYLCASSLAGFLVGYTFGSGTRLTVV.